This T cell receptor beta chain stems from a study of cytomegalovirus exposure and HLA in healthy donors. Overall study results and limits: It was confirmed in vitro that a few of the CMV-associated chains were specific for CMV antigens. TCR sequences were mostly rare, though some public TCRs occurred in many donors.

This table comes from immunoSEQ multiplex PCR, and its TCRdb copy is limited to in-frame clones, with some not included. This table holds 150,000 or so clones, 86% found once. The donors were members of the validation cohort comprising about 130 subjects, separate from the roughly 730-subject first cohort. Remarks on this clone: The antigen is undetermined.

V shed 4 bases and J 1 base; nucleotides not matched to a gene: 1. The CDR3 has 14 amino acids. Germline loops: CDR1 KGHSH, CDR2 LQKENI. Sequenced sample: PBMCs. This receptor was identified in a human donor in good health. The rearrangement joins TRBV18 to TRBJ1-1, with 9 nucleotides matching TRBD1. Here the CDR3 DNA reads TGTGCCAGCTCACTGGACAGGGGGAACACTGAAGCTTTCTTT. Its translation is CASSLDRGNTEAFF.